This T cell receptor beta chain was recorded in a study of T cell changes during pregnancy in multiple sclerosis. Assay: immunoSEQ multiplex PCR; the TCRdb copy retains only in-frame clones and omits some. The sample contains about 67,000 clones, roughly 92% of which appear only once. In germline, CDR1 is SGHRS, CDR2 YFSETQ. V shed 0 bases and J shed 7 bases, with 13 bases lying between them. The CDR3 has 15 residues. The chain has TRBV5-1 and TRBJ1-4; unclear D gene. Source: peripheral blood, taken in the second trimester of pregnancy. The clonotype was recovered from a female donor with multiple sclerosis, enrolled in a pregnancy study. This chain's CDR3 is CASSLGRGGSEKLFF. The DNA of the CDR3 is TGCGCCAGCAGCTTGGGTCGGGGAGGGTCTGAAAAACTGTTTTTT.